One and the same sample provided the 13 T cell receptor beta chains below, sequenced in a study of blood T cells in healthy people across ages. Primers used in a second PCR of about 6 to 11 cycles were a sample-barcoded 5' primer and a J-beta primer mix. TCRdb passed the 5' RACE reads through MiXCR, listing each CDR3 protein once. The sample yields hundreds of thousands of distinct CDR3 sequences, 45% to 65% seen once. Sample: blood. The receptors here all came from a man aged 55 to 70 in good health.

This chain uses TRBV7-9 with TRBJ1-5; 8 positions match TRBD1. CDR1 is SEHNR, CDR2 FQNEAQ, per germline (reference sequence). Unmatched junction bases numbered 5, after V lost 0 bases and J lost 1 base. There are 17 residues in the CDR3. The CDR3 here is CASSLALNRGSNQPQHF. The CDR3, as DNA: TGTGCCAGCAGCTTAGCGCTAAACAGGGGGAGCAATCAGCCCCAGCATTTT.

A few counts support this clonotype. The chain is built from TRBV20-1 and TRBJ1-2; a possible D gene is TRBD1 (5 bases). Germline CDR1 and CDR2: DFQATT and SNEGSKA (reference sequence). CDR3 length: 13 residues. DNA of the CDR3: TGCAGCGGAGTAGGGGTGTGGGAAGCTGGCTACACCTTC. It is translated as CSGVGVWEAGYTF.

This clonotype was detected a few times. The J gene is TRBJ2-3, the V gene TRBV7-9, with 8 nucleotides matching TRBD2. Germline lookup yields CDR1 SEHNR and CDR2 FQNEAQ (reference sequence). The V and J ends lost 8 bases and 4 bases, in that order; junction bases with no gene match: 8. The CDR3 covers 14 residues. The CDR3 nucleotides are TGTGCCAGCTTGTTAGCGGGGTTGGCAGATACGCAGTATTTT. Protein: CASLLAGLADTQYF.

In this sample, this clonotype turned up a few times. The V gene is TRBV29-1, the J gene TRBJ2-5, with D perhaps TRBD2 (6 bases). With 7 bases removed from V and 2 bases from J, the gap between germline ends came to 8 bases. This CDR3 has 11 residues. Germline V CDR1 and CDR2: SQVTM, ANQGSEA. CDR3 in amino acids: CSAGLQETQYF. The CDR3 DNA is TGCAGCGCTGGACTACAAGAGACCCAGTACTTC.

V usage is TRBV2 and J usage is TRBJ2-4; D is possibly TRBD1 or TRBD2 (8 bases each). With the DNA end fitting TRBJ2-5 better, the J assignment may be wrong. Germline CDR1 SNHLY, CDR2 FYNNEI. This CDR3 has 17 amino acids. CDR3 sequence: CASRGGSGGLNSVTQYF. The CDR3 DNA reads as TGTGCCAGCCGGGGGGGTTCAGGGGGCCTCAATTCGGTGACCCAGTACTTC.

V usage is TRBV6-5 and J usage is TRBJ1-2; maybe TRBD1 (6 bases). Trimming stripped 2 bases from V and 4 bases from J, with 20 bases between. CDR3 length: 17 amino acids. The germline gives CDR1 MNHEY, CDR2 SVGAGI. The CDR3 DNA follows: TGTGCCAGCAGTTACCGAGACGGGGGCCAAAACGGCTATGGCTACACCTTC. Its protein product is CASSYRDGGQNGYGYTF.

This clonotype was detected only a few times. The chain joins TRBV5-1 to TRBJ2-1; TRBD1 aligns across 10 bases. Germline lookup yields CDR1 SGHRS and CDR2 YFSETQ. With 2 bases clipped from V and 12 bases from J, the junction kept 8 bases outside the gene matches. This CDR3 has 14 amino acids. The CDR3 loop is CASSFGQGGLGQFF. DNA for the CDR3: TGCGCCAGCAGCTTTGGACAGGGGGGATTAGGGCAGTTCTTC.

The CDR3 reads CASSYGRAGTRAYGYTF. In DNA, the CDR3 is TGTGCCAGCAGTTACGGGCGGGCCGGGACAAGGGCCTATGGCTACACCTTC. V usage is TRBV6-5 and J usage is TRBJ1-2; D might be TRBD1 (6 bases). Trimming cost V 2 bases and J 4 bases, with 20 bases left between them. Germline assignment: CDR1 MNHEY and CDR2 SVGAGI. The CDR3 has 17 amino acids.

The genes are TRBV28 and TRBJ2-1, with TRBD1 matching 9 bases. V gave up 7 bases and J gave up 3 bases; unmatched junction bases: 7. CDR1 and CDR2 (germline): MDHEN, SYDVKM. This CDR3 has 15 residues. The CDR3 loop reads CASNSPGQGYNEQFF. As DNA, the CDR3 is TGTGCCAGCAATTCTCCGGGACAGGGCTACAATGAGCAGTTCTTC. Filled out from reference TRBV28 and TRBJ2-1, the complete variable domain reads DVKVTQSSRYLVKRTGEKVFLECVQDMDHENMFWYRQDPGLGLRLIYFSYDVKMKEKGDIPEGYSVSREKKERFSLILESASTNQTSMYLCASNSPGQGYNEQFFGPGTRLTVL.

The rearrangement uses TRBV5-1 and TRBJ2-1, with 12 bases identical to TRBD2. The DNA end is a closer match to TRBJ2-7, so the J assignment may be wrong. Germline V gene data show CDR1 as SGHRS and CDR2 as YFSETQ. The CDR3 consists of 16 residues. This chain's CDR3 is CASSTLAGGLYNEQYF. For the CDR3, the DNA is TGCGCCAGCAGCACCCTAGCGGGGGGGCTCTACAATGAGCAGTACTTC.

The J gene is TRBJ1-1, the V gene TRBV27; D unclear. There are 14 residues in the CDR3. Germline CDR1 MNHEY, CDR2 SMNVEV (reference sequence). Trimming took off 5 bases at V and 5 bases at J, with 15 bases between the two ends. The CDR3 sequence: CASSLTSGITEAFF. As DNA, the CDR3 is TGTGCCAGCAGTCTCACTTCGGGGATAACTGAAGCTTTCTTT.

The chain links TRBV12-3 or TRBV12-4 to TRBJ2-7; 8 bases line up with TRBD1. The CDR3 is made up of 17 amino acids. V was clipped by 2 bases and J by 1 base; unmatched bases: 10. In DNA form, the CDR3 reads TGTGCCAGCAGTTTACGGACAGGGCCCCAGAATTCCTACGAGCAGTACTTC. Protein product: CASSLRTGPQNSYEQYF.

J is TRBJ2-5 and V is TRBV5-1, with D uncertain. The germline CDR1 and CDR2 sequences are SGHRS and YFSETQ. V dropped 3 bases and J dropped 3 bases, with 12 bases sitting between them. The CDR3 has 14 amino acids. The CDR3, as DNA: TGCGCCAGCAGCTCCCTCAGTTGGGAAGAGACCCAGTACTTC. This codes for CASSSLSWEETQYF. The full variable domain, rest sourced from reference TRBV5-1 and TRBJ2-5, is KAGVTQTPRYLIKTRGQQVTLSCSPISGHRSVSWYQQTPGQGLQFLFEYFSETQRNKGNFPGRFSGRQFSNSRSEMNVSTLELGDSALYLCASSSLSWEETQYFGPGTRLLVL.